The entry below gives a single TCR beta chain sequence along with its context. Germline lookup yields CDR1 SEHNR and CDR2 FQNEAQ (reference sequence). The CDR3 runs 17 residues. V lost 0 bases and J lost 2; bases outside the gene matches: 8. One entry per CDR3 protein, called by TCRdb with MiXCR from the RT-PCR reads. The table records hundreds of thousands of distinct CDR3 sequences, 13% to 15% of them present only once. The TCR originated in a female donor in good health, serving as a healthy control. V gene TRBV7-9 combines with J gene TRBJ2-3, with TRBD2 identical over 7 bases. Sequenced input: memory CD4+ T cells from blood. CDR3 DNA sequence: TGTGCCAGCAGCTTAGCGCGGGCTAGCGGCGACACAGATACGCAGTATTTT. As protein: CASSLARASGDTDTQYF.